The 17 T cell receptor beta chains listed next were all sequenced from one sample in a study of CD8+ T cells in alopecia areata. RNA was extracted and reverse transcribed into cDNA as the sequencing template. Clones were read by immunoSEQ multiplex PCR, and TCRdb kept only the in-frame ones, dropping some. The table includes about 200,000 clones, roughly 60% detected once. As for treatment: oral pan-JAK inhibitor, 5-10 mg twice daily. Source: CD4+ T cells sorted from blood, taken at week 24, from a patient treated with tofacitinib. The receptors derive from a human donor with alopecia areata.

The CDR3 nucleotides are TGCGCCAGCAGCTTGGACGGGGGCCCGGACGAGCAGTACTTC. Encoded protein: CASSLDGGPDEQYF. The chain links TRBV5-1 to TRBJ2-7; tentatively, D is TRBD1 or TRBD2 (6 bases each). The length of the CDR3 is 14 residues. The V and J ends lost 0 bases and 5 bases respectively, with 12 bases between them. CDR1 is SGHRS, CDR2 YFSETQ, per germline.

Worth noting for this clone: This same CDR3 is encoded by further DNA sequences in the sample. The chain joins TRBV25-1 to TRBJ1-5; D gene ambiguous. Germline-derived CDR1 and CDR2 are MGHDK and SYGVNS. V was trimmed by 4 bases and J by 2 bases, leaving 3 bases between them. CDR3 size: 12 residues. The CDR3 nucleotides are TGTGCCAGCAGTGTTGGCAATCAGCCCCAGCATTTT. Protein product: CASSVGNQPQHF.

The genes are TRBV5-1 and TRBJ2-2; D may be TRBD2 (6 bases). V was shortened by 0 bases and J by 6 bases, with 12 bases between the two germline ends. The CDR3 length is 15 residues. CDR1 is SGHRS, CDR2 YFSETQ, per germline. This CDR3 is CASSLVSGGSGELFF. The DNA for the CDR3 is TGCGCCAGCAGCTTGGTATCAGGAGGGTCCGGGGAGCTGTTTTTT.

This clone has only a few counts. This sample includes further DNA sequences coding for the same CDR3. The V and J genes are TRBV29-1 and TRBJ1-1; D is possibly TRBD1 (5 bases). The V end was cut by 4 bases, the J end by 1 base, with 13 bases between. The CDR3 runs to 14 residues. CDR1 is SQVTM and CDR2 is ANQGSEA in the germline V gene. Written as DNA, the CDR3 is TGCAGCGTTGGGCAGGGCTGGGGGAACACTGAAGCTTTCTTT. Translated: CSVGQGWGNTEAFF. The entire variable domain, with the rest obtained from reference TRBV29-1 and TRBJ1-1, is as follows: SAVISQKPSRDICQRGTSLTIQCQVDSQVTMMFWYRQQPGQSLTLIATANQGSEATYESGFVIDKFPISRPNLTFSTLTVSNMSPEDSSIYLCSVGQGWGNTEAFFGQGTRLTVV.

This chain connects TRBV29-1 to TRBJ1-1, with TRBD1 matching over 11 bases. This CDR3 has 15 residues. Germline CDR1 and CDR2: SQVTM and ANQGSEA. V lost 3 bases to trimming and J lost 4 bases; unmatched junction nucleotides: 7. CDR3 nucleotides: TGCAGCGTTGACTCAGGACAGGGGGCAGGCACTGAAGCTTTCTTT. Translation gives CSVDSGQGAGTEAFF.

The rearrangement links TRBV29-1 to TRBJ2-2; TRBD1 agrees at 8 bases. The junction had 10 bases not matched to a gene; V was cut back by 6 bases and J by 1 base. The length of the CDR3 is 16 residues. Per the germline V gene, CDR1 is SQVTM and CDR2 is ANQGSEA. The CDR3: CSVETDRGENTGELFF. CDR3 coding DNA: TGCAGCGTGGAAACAGACAGGGGCGAGAACACCGGGGAGCTGTTTTTT.

J is TRBJ1-2 and V is TRBV30, with a possible D match to TRBD1 (5 bases). Trimming shortened V by 6 bases and J by 8 bases, and 16 bases separated the two germline ends. Germline CDR1 GTSNPN, CDR2 SVGIG (reference sequence). CDR3 size: 12 residues. The CDR3: CACNIRGRGYTF. The CDR3 DNA sequence: TGTGCCTGCAACATAAGGGGTCGGGGCTACACCTTC.

In its sample, this clone was seen a few times. This chain uses TRBV5-1 with TRBJ2-2; D possibly corresponds to TRBD2 (6 bases). Germline V gives CDR1 SGHRS, CDR2 YFSETQ. V was pared by 0 bases and J by 3 bases, with 9 bases between. The length of the CDR3 is 15 residues. The CDR3 coding sequence is TGCGCCAGCAGCTTGGTTGGCGGGGACACCGGGGAGCTGTTTTTT. This sequence encodes CASSLVGGDTGELFF.

This clone was counted a few times. As DNA, the CDR3 is TGCGCCAGCAGCCAAGAAGCGCGGGGGACCTACGAGCAGTACTTC. This sequence encodes CASSQEARGTYEQYF. The rearrangement links TRBV4-3 to TRBJ2-7; 7 bases map to TRBD2. Germline V gene lookup returns CDR1 LGHNA and CDR2 YSLEER. This CDR3 is 15 amino acids long. J gave up 2 bases and V 0 bases, and 4 bases lay outside the gene matches.

The chain links TRBV13 to TRBJ2-1; possible D gene TRBD2, 5 bases. The CDR3 is made up of 15 amino acids. The germline CDR1 and CDR2 sequences are PRHDT and FYEKMQ (reference sequence). Trimming took off 1 base at V and 1 base at J, with 8 bases between the two ends. The CDR3 loop is CASSLEAGSYNEQFF. CDR3 nucleotide sequence: TGTGCCAGCAGCTTAGAGGCGGGTTCCTACAATGAGCAGTTCTTC.

V and J are TRBV7-2 and TRBJ2-1; D not resolved. Between the trimmed V and J ends, which lost 1 base and 6 bases, there was a span of 7 bases. This CDR3 spans 13 amino acids. Germline lookup yields CDR1 SGHTA and CDR2 FQGNSA. CDR3 protein: CASSLGVSNEQFF. Here the CDR3 DNA reads TGTGCCAGCAGCTTAGGGGTCTCCAATGAGCAGTTCTTC.

This clone was counted once. This same CDR3 is encoded by further DNA sequences in the sample. The genes are TRBV9 and TRBJ2-5; D is undetermined. The CDR3 extends over 12 amino acids. Germline V gene lookup returns CDR1 SGDLS and CDR2 YYNGEE. V was shortened by 0 bases and J by 5 bases, with 5 bases between the two germline ends. The CDR3 is CASSVVGETQYF. As DNA, the CDR3 is TGTGCCAGCAGCGTAGTTGGGGAGACCCAGTACTTC.

This chain connects TRBV29-1 to TRBJ1-1, with D perhaps matching TRBD1 (5 bases). Germline V CDR1 and CDR2: SQVTM, ANQGSEA. Trimming left V 6 bases short and J 4 bases short, with 15 bases between. The CDR3 consists of 13 residues. The CDR3 protein is CSVEGLRGTEAFF. The DNA of the CDR3 is TGCAGCGTCGAGGGGTTAAGGGGCACTGAAGCTTTCTTT.

The chain is built from TRBV9 and TRBJ2-7; either TRBD1 or TRBD2 may supply D (5 bases each). Germline CDR1 and CDR2: SGDLS and YYNGEE. CDR3 length: 15 amino acids. Between the trimmed V and J ends, which lost 4 bases and 0 bases, there was a span of 14 bases. The CDR3 nucleotides are TGTGCCAGCAGCCTAGGGACGGATAGCTCCTACGAGCAGTACTTC. This translates into CASSLGTDSSYEQYF.

The chain is built from TRBV5-1 and TRBJ1-2; 8 nucleotides match TRBD1. The CDR3 covers 15 residues. Germline V gene lookup returns CDR1 SGHRS and CDR2 YFSETQ. V was pared by 2 bases and J by 5 bases, with 8 bases of the junction left unmatched. The CDR3 DNA follows: TGCGCCAGCAGCTTAGCACAGGGGGTTCCTTATGGCTACACCTTC. Its translation is CASSLAQGVPYGYTF.

The table lists this clone with a count of one. The J gene is TRBJ2-1, the V gene TRBV29-1; D ambiguous. V was cut by 7 bases and J by 5 bases, with 18 bases left in between. Germline lookup yields CDR1 SQVTM and CDR2 ANQGSEA. This CDR3 is built from 14 residues. CDR3: CSASKSGSNNEQFF. The CDR3 region has the DNA TGCAGCGCCAGCAAGTCGGGTTCTAACAATGAGCAGTTCTTC.

The chain uses TRBV7-8 and TRBJ2-7; 10 nucleotides line up with TRBD1. The V and J ends lost 5 bases and 7 bases, in that order; junction bases with no gene match: 8. Germline CDR1 is SGHVS and CDR2 is FQNEAQ. This CDR3 spans 14 amino acids. CDR3 sequence: CASSIFGTGVEQYF. In DNA form, the CDR3 reads TGTGCCAGCAGCATCTTTGGGACAGGGGTTGAGCAGTACTTC.